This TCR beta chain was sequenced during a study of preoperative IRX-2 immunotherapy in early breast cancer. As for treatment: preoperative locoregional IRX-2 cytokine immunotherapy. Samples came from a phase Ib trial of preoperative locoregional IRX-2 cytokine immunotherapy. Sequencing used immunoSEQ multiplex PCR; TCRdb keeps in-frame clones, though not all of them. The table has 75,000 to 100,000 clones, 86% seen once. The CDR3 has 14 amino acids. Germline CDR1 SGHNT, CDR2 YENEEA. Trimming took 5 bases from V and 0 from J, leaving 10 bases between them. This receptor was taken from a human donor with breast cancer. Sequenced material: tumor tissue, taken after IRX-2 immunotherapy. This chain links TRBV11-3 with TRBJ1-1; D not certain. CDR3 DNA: TGTGCCAGCAGCCCCACCCAACTGAACACTGAAGCTTTCTTT. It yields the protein CASSPTQLNTEAFF.